This TCR beta chain was identified in a study of T cell changes during pregnancy in multiple sclerosis (dated by TCRdb to the late 2010s). Describing the broader study: The study looked at changes in the T cell repertoire across pregnancy in women with multiple sclerosis.

Libraries were constructed by the immunoSEQ multiplex PCR assay. What TCRdb holds here is the immuneACCESS table cut down to in-frame rearrangements. Part of the clones is not present; checked against another copy, under half of the missing clones reflect an unresolved V gene, and the others are unexplained. Counted in this sample were under 30,000 clones; 80% to 90% of them appeared once. Of the sample, approximately 1.1% is held by the ten largest clones. The junction shows trimming of 4 bases on V and 6 bases on J, and the gene matches do not reach 4 bases of it. CDR1 MDHEN and CDR2 SYDVKM are derived from the germline V gene. Taken from cysteine to phenylalanine, the CDR3 has 15 residues. The CDR3 DNA has 45 bases and is translated from base 1. Regarding this clone: It has no known antigen specificity. Base qualities are not provided; no much larger clone lies one nucleotide away.

The starting material was CD4+ T cells from peripheral blood mononuclear cells, obtained in the first trimester of pregnancy. The chain is assembled from TRBV28 and TRBJ2-1; a stretch of 12 junction bases matches TRBD2. The receptor was isolated from a female donor in good health, enrolled as a control in a pregnancy study. The CDR3 amino acid sequence is: CASSSSGGARNEQFF. In nucleotide form, the sequence is TGTGCCAGCAGTTCTAGCGGGGGGGCTCGCAATGAGCAGTTCTTC.